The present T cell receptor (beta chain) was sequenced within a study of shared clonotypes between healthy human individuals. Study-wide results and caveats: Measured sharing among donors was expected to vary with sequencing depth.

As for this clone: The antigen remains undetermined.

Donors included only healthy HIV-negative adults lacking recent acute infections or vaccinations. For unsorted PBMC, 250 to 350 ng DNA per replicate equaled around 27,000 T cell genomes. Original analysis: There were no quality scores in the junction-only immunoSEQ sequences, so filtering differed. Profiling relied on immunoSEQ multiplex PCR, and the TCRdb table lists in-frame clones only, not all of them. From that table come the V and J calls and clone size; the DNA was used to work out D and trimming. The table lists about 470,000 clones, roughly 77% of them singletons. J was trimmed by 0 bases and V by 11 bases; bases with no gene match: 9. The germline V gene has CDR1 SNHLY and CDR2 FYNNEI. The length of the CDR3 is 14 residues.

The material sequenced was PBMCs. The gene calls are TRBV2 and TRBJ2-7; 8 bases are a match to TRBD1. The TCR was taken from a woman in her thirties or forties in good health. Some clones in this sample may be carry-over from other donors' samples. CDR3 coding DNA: TGTGCCTGTAAGACAGGGGCGAGCTCCTACGAGCAGTACTTC. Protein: CACKTGASSYEQYF.